The 25 T cell receptor beta chains reported below all come from one sample, sequenced in a study of blood T cells in healthy people across ages. Primers used in a second PCR of roughly 6 to 12 cycles were a sample-barcoded 5' primer and a J-beta primer mix. MiXCR, run by TCRdb on the 5' RACE reads, gives a single entry per CDR3 protein. Among around 500,000 distinct CDR3 sequences listed, roughly 48% were seen once. The sample comprised blood. The receptor source for this set is a man older than 75 in good health.

This clonotype was counted only a few times. The V and J genes are TRBV7-9 and TRBJ2-7; 12 positions agree with TRBD1. The germline V gene encodes CDR1 SEHNR and CDR2 FQNEAQ (reference sequence). The CDR3 is made up of 14 amino acids. Trimming cost V 6 bases and J 5 bases; bases outside gene matches: 5. The CDR3 loop reads CASRRDRGLDEQYF. CDR3 nucleotides: TGTGCCAGCAGACGGGACAGGGGGCTGGACGAGCAGTACTTC.

This clonotype was seen many times. The chain recombines TRBV6-5 with TRBJ1-6; 9 bases agree with TRBD1. The CDR3 is 15 amino acids. CDR1 is MNHEY, CDR2 SVGAGI, per germline. V gave up 6 bases and J gave up 5 bases; unmatched junction bases: 5. The CDR3 region is CASSSDRGHNSPLHF. CDR3 DNA sequence: TGTGCCAGCAGCTCGGACAGGGGCCATAATTCACCCCTCCACTTT.

The V and J genes are TRBV28 and TRBJ2-7; D is undetermined. This CDR3 contains 14 residues. The germline V gene encodes CDR1 MDHEN and CDR2 SYDVKM. V dropped 4 bases and J dropped 7 bases, with 17 bases sitting between them. CDR3: CASSSRAPGLEQYF. CDR3 sequence (DNA): TGTGCCAGCAGTTCTAGGGCCCCAGGTTTGGAGCAGTACTTC.

The chain is built from TRBV7-3 and TRBJ1-1; no clear D. V was pared by 3 bases and J by 5 bases, with 13 bases between. The CDR3 covers 14 residues. Germline loops: CDR1 SGHTA, CDR2 FQGTGA. The CDR3 nucleotides read TGTGCCAGCAGCTTCGGACTAGAAGGTACTGAAGCTTTCTTT. Amino acids: CASSFGLEGTEAFF. Using reference TRBV7-3 and TRBJ1-1 for the parts outside the CDR3, the full variable domain is GAGVSQTPSNKVTEKGKYVELRCDPISGHTALYWYRQSLGQGPEFLIYFQGTGAADDSGLPNDRFFAVRPEGSVSTLKIQRTERGDSAVYLCASSFGLEGTEAFFGQGTRLTVV.

This clonotype was seen more than once but under ten times. The rearrangement links TRBV12-3 or TRBV12-4 to TRBJ2-7; 9 nucleotides match TRBD1. The length of the CDR3 is 14 residues. With 7 bases clipped from V and 4 bases from J, the junction kept 8 bases outside the gene matches. The CDR3 nucleotides are TGTGCCAGCACTCGTGGGACAGGGTTATACGAGCAGTACTTC. Translating gives CASTRGTGLYEQYF.

The chain uses TRBV25-1 and TRBJ2-1; D tentatively fits TRBD1 or TRBD2 (5 bases each). Germline CDR1 MGHDK, CDR2 SYGVNS. This CDR3 is built from 15 residues. The V end was cut by 3 bases, the J end by 3 bases, with 12 bases between. Here the CDR3 DNA reads TGTGCCAGCAGTGATGCTGCTGGGGGCTACAATGAGCAGTTCTTC. Its protein product is CASSDAAGGYNEQFF.

The sample holds many counts of this clonotype. V and J are TRBV29-1 and TRBJ2-1; TRBD1 aligns across 9 bases. CDR3 length equals 12 residues. With V trimmed by 8 bases and J by 4 bases, 3 bases remained unmatched. CDR1 SQVTM and CDR2 ANQGSEA come from the germline V gene. CDR3 sequence: CSIQGAYNEQFF. CDR3 DNA: TGCAGCATACAGGGGGCTTACAATGAGCAGTTCTTC.

The rearrangement joins TRBV24-1 to TRBJ2-7; the D gene is possibly TRBD2 (5 bases). The CDR3 totals 17 residues. The germline CDR1 and CDR2 sequences are KGHDR and SFDVKD. V was trimmed by 1 base and J by 7 bases, leaving 22 bases between them. The CDR3 DNA reads as TGTGCCACCAGTGATTTCAGCCGGGGTAACTCCTACAATGAGCAGTACTTC. Translated, it gives CATSDFSRGNSYNEQYF.

The chain has TRBV7-2 and TRBJ2-1; 9 bases agree with TRBD2. The CDR3 spans 16 residues. The germline V gene has CDR1 SGHTA and CDR2 FQGNSA. Unmatched junction bases numbered 3, after V lost 0 bases and J lost 3 bases. Here the CDR3 DNA reads TGTGCCAGCAGCTTAGCTAGCGGGGGAGGCTACAATGAGCAGTTCTTC. The encoded protein is CASSLASGGGYNEQFF.

This clonotype was observed a few times. The CDR3 region is CSATTAASYEQYF. DNA of the CDR3: TGCAGCGCCACGACAGCGGCGTCCTACGAGCAGTACTTC. The J gene is TRBJ2-7, the V gene TRBV29-1; tentatively, D is TRBD1 or TRBD2 (5 bases each). The V and J ends lost 7 bases and 1 base respectively, with 14 bases between them. Germline loops: CDR1 SQVTM, CDR2 ANQGSEA. This CDR3 contains 13 residues.

The table lists this clonotype with many counts. The chain joins TRBV6-5 to TRBJ2-5, with D perhaps TRBD1 (6 bases). The CDR3 loop spans 16 amino acids. Germline CDR1 and CDR2: MNHEY and SVGAGI. The ends were cut back, 0 bases at V and 4 bases at J, with 15 bases in the middle. The CDR3, as DNA: TGTGCCAGCAGTTACTCGGGACGAGGGACACCAGAGACCCAGTACTTC. The encoded protein is CASSYSGRGTPETQYF.

This clonotype has more than one count but fewer than ten. The chain links TRBV19 to TRBJ2-7, with D possibly being TRBD1 (6 bases). The CDR3 totals 15 residues. The germline V and J ends were trimmed by 4 bases and 4 bases, with 17 bases remaining between them. CDR1 is LNHDA, CDR2 SQIVND, per germline (reference sequence). CDR3: CASSTQGDIFYEQYF. CDR3 nucleotides: TGTGCCAGTAGTACCCAAGGGGACATATTTTACGAGCAGTACTTC.

This clonotype was recorded many times. The chain has TRBV6-6 and TRBJ2-1; no clear D gene. Germline CDR1 reads MNHNY; CDR2 reads SVGAGI (reference sequence). The V end lost 6 bases, the J end lost 10 bases, and 10 bases lay between the germline ends. This CDR3 is 11 amino acids long. The CDR3 sequence is CASSTYEEQFF. As DNA, the CDR3 is TGTGCCAGCAGCACCTATGAGGAGCAGTTCTTC.

This clonotype was seen a handful of times. The rearrangement links TRBV20-1 to TRBJ1-4, with D possibly being TRBD1 (5 bases). The CDR3 runs 11 residues. The germline V and J ends were trimmed by 6 bases and 5 bases, with 7 bases remaining between them. In germline, CDR1 is DFQATT, CDR2 SNEGSKA (reference sequence). The CDR3 DNA reads as TGCAGTGCAGGGGAGAATGAAAAACTGTTTTTT. Translating gives CSAGENEKLFF.

The chain recombines TRBV20-1 with TRBJ2-7, with 7 bases that match TRBD1. Germline loops: CDR1 DFQATT, CDR2 SNEGSKA (reference sequence). The CDR3 length is 15 residues. V lost 0 bases and J lost 0; bases outside the gene matches: 5. CDR3 protein: CSARDGGQVSYEQYF. The CDR3 DNA reads as TGCAGTGCTAGAGACGGCGGACAGGTCTCCTACGAGCAGTACTTC.

The chain links TRBV14 to TRBJ2-5; 10 nucleotides match TRBD1. Matching the DNA end better, TRBJ2-7 makes the J call doubtful. CDR1 is SGHDN, CDR2 FVKESK, per germline. This CDR3 region has 13 residues. The CDR3 region is CASSPGTGAEQYF. The CDR3 bases are TGTGCCAGCAGCCCGGGGACAGGGGCCGAGCAGTACTTC.

The chain links TRBV7-9 to TRBJ1-6; D perhaps matches TRBD1 (5 bases). The CDR3 has 17 amino acids. Trimming stripped 3 bases from V and 2 bases from J, with 14 bases between. CDR1 and CDR2 (germline): SEHNR, FQNEAQ (reference sequence). Here the CDR3 DNA reads TGTGCCAGCAGCTTTGTAATAGGGGCGACCTATAATTCACCCCTCCACTTT. It codes for CASSFVIGATYNSPLHF.

As to this clonotype: The junction departs from germline at one end; a sequencing error may be responsible. The J gene is TRBJ2-5, the V gene TRBV20-1; unclear D gene. CDR1 is DFQATT, CDR2 SNEGSKA, per germline (reference sequence). CDR3 length: 11 amino acids. CDR3: CSALRQETRYF. CDR3 bases: TGCAGTGCTCTCAGACAAGAGACCCGGTACTTC.

This clonotype has just a few counts. This chain uses TRBV4-1 with TRBJ2-7, with TRBD2 matching 11 bases. CDR3 length equals 16 residues. Losses at the gene ends were 4 bases for V and 3 bases for J; bases not matched to a gene: 8. CDR1 is MGHRA, CDR2 YSYEKL, per germline. CDR3 loop: CASSRDPSGGRYEQYF. CDR3 coding DNA: TGCGCCAGCAGCCGAGACCCTAGCGGGGGGCGCTACGAGCAGTACTTC.

This chain links TRBV6-2 or TRBV6-3 with TRBJ2-3, with D perhaps matching TRBD1 or TRBD2 (5 bases each). Germline V lookup: CDR1 MNHEY, CDR2 SVGEGT. V was pared by 5 bases and J by 5 bases, with 17 bases between. The CDR3 spans 15 residues. This CDR3 is CASSPYGRGGDTQYF. The CDR3 nucleotides read TGTGCCAGCAGTCCCTACGGACGGGGCGGAGATACGCAGTATTTT.

This chain uses TRBV5-1 with TRBJ2-1; D is unresolved. The J call is uncertain, as TRBJ2-7 better fits the DNA end. In germline, CDR1 is SGHRS, CDR2 YFSETQ. This CDR3 has 13 residues. In nucleotides, the CDR3 is TGCGCCAGCAAGGAGATCGATTACAATGAGCAGTACTTC. This gives the protein CASKEIDYNEQYF.

This rearrangement joins TRBV29-1 to TRBJ2-5, with 14 bases lining up with TRBD2. CDR1 SQVTM and CDR2 ANQGSEA come from the germline V gene. V dropped 7 bases and J dropped 11; count of bases not matched to a gene: 12. The CDR3 consists of 14 residues. The CDR3 spells CSAHKGLAGVEQYF. In DNA, the CDR3 is TGCAGCGCCCATAAGGGACTAGCGGGAGTTGAGCAGTACTTC.

The genes are TRBV5-1 and TRBJ2-1; maybe TRBD2 (8 bases). The length of the CDR3 is 15 residues. CDR1 SGHRS and CDR2 YFSETQ come from the germline V gene. Trimming took 4 bases from V and 4 from J, leaving 15 bases between them. The CDR3 sequence: CASSRSGTEYNEQFF. The CDR3 coding sequence is TGCGCCAGCAGCCGTAGCGGGACAGAATACAATGAGCAGTTCTTC.

V gene TRBV6-2 or TRBV6-3 combines with J gene TRBJ2-2, with no clear D. V lost 2 bases and J 1 base, leaving 8 bases between the germline ends. The CDR3 spans 15 residues. Germline V gives CDR1 MNHEY, CDR2 SVGEGT. The CDR3 DNA reads TGTGCCAGCAGTTACGCGACGGTGAACACCGGGGAGCTGTTTTTT. Translation gives CASSYATVNTGELFF.

At least ten counts were recorded for this clonotype. This rearrangement joins TRBV6-6 to TRBJ2-1; 7 bases agree with TRBD1. The CDR3 covers 15 residues. The germline V gene encodes CDR1 MNHNY and CDR2 SVGAGI (reference sequence). After removal of 2 bases from V and 8 bases from J, the junction contained 9 bases not matched to a gene. The CDR3 loop is CASSYQTGPYYEQFF. Written as DNA, the CDR3 is TGTGCCAGCAGTTACCAGACAGGGCCTTACTATGAGCAGTTCTTC.